Each of the 6 T cell receptor beta chains below was sequenced from the same sample in a study of OX40 agonist ivuxolimab in advanced cancers. The method was immunoSEQ multiplex PCR; TCRdb's version includes in-frame clones alone and lacks a portion of them. Of 40,000 to 60,000 clones in the sample, 80% to 90% are singletons; the top ten hold approximately 11%. Material: CD4+ or CD8+ T cells sorted from blood, obtained in a trial of the OX40 agonist ivuxolimab. The receptors were sampled from an adult with an advanced solid tumor such as melanoma, head and neck, liver or kidney cancer.

The rearrangement uses TRBV28 and TRBJ1-1; D unclear. The germline gives CDR1 MDHEN, CDR2 SYDVKM. The CDR3 extends over 12 amino acids. Trimming cost V 5 bases and J 3 bases, with 7 bases left between them. Here the CDR3 DNA reads TGTGCCAGCAGTCTCCTCTACACTGAAGCTTTCTTT. Amino acid sequence: CASSLLYTEAFF.

This rearrangement joins TRBV2 to TRBJ2-1; D gene ambiguous. V gave up 4 bases and J gave up 3 bases, with 10 bases separating them. Germline-derived CDR1 and CDR2 are SNHLY and FYNNEI. CDR3 length: 14 amino acids. For the CDR3, the DNA is TGTGCCAGCAGTGTTTCACCCAACTACAATGAGCAGTTCTTC. Protein product: CASSVSPNYNEQFF.

V is TRBV28 and J is TRBJ2-3, with D uncertain. This CDR3 has 12 amino acids. In germline, CDR1 is MDHEN, CDR2 SYDVKM. V gave up 6 bases and J gave up 0 bases, with 4 bases separating them. The CDR3 reads CASRWSTDTQYF. In DNA, the CDR3 is TGTGCCAGCAGGTGGAGCACAGATACGCAGTATTTT.

The J gene is TRBJ2-5, the V gene TRBV29-1; D uncertain. This CDR3 contains 13 residues. Trimming removed 6 bases from V and 4 bases from J, with 15 bases in between. Germline lookup yields CDR1 SQVTM and CDR2 ANQGSEA. CDR3 sequence reads: CSVAKVNSETQYF. The CDR3 nucleotides are TGCAGCGTGGCGAAGGTCAATTCAGAGACCCAGTACTTC.

This clone was counted between two and nine times. This chain links TRBV5-1 with TRBJ1-2; D might be TRBD1 (6 bases). V was trimmed by 5 bases and J by 1 base, leaving 15 bases between them. Germline-derived CDR1 and CDR2 are SGHRS and YFSETQ. The CDR3 contains 15 residues. As DNA, the CDR3 is TGCGCCAGCAGACCCCGGGACACCTATAACTATGGCTACACCTTC. Protein product: CASRPRDTYNYGYTF.

V gene TRBV28 combines with J gene TRBJ1-3; 7 positions agree with TRBD1. Per the germline V gene, CDR1 is MDHEN and CDR2 is SYDVKM. Trimming at V came to 5 bases and at J to 0 bases, leaving 4 bases not matched to a gene. The CDR3 is 15 amino acids. In DNA form, the CDR3 reads TGTGCCAGCAGTCCGGGACAGATCTCTGGAAACACCATATATTTT. As protein: CASSPGQISGNTIYF.